This T cell receptor beta chain is drawn from a study of T-cell memory formation after mild COVID-19. About the study: The two donors had largely donor-specific TCR clusters. General study results and limits: CD4+ contracting clones lay mainly in CM and EM, CD8+ ones in EMRA. Contracting clones from day 15 to 85 showed balanced CD4/CD8; later expanders favored CD4+.

UMIs and sample barcodes were carried by the TCR alpha and TCR beta cDNA libraries that 5'RACE produced using constant-segment primers. Each CDR3 protein is one row after TCRdb ran MiXCR on the 5' RACE reads. The table lists about 400,000 distinct CDR3 sequences, 20% to 25% of them singletons, with 8.8% in the top ten. There are a few counts of this clonotype. What it recognizes is unknown. Germline assignment: CDR1 DFQATT and CDR2 SNEGSKA (reference sequence). The CDR3 length is 12 residues. V gave up 4 bases and J gave up 0 bases, with 4 bases separating them. Input material: PBMCs or a T cell subset sorted from them (not recorded which). The chain couples TRBV20-1 to TRBJ1-5; D uncertain. This sequence was found in an adult woman who had mild COVID-19 (a few samples of this study predate the infection). Cell type and time point are not known. CDR3 coding DNA: TGCAGTGCTACAGATAGCAATCAGCCCCAGCATTTT. Translation gives CSATDSNQPQHF.